A single sample gave rise to the 5 T cell receptor beta chains below, sequenced in a study of T cell responses to AZD1222 COVID-19 vaccine. Some clones are missing from TCRdb's copy, which holds only in-frame ones; the method was immunoSEQ multiplex PCR. The repertoire includes approximately 210,000 clones, 80% to 95% of them detected once, and roughly 3.5% sits in the top ten. Sequenced material: peripheral blood, taken 28 days after the second AZD1222 dose. All receptors come from an adult who received the AZD1222 COVID-19 vaccine.

This rearrangement joins TRBV5-1 to TRBJ2-3, with D tentatively TRBD1 (5 bases). The germline V gene has CDR1 SGHRS and CDR2 YFSETQ. The length of the CDR3 is 14 residues. V was pared by 1 base and J by 0 bases, with 6 bases between. CDR3 protein: CASSLPGSTDTQYF. The CDR3 coding sequence is TGCGCCAGCAGCTTGCCAGGGAGCACAGATACGCAGTATTTT.

The chain is built from TRBV18 and TRBJ1-1; tentatively, D is TRBD1 (5 bases). The germline CDR1 and CDR2 sequences are KGHSH and LQKENI. Trimming pared 3 bases from V and 4 bases from J, leaving 12 bases between. The CDR3 extends over 14 amino acids. CDR3 amino acids: CASSPGGVGTEAFF. The CDR3 coding sequence is TGTGCCAGCTCACCGGGGGGAGTTGGCACTGAAGCTTTCTTT.

The chain carries TRBV10-1 and TRBJ1-1; tentatively, D is TRBD1 (6 bases). The V and J ends lost 6 bases and 1 base respectively, with 15 bases between them. The CDR3 runs 15 residues. Germline V gene data show CDR1 as WNHNN and CDR2 as SYGVQD (reference sequence). Here the CDR3 DNA reads TGCGCCAGCAGCGCGTCAGGGGAACCGAACACTGAAGCTTTCTTT. Its translation is CASSASGEPNTEAFF.

The chain combines TRBV6-2 or TRBV6-3 with TRBJ2-7, with 9 bases lining up with TRBD2. The CDR3 covers 16 residues. From germline, CDR1 is MNHEY and CDR2 SVGEGT. With V trimmed by 6 bases and J by 1 base, 10 bases remained unmatched. Here the CDR3 reads CASRPIAGEMSYEQYF. DNA for the CDR3: TGTGCCAGCAGGCCTATAGCGGGAGAGATGTCCTACGAGCAGTACTTC.

This chain links TRBV2 with TRBJ2-7, with 10 positions matching TRBD1. Germline lookup yields CDR1 SNHLY and CDR2 FYNNEI. V lost 4 bases, J lost 3 bases, and 15 bases stayed unmatched. The CDR3 has 18 amino acids. The CDR3 coding sequence is TGTGCCAGCAGTGTGGGGCTTCGCCGGGACAGGGGACTCTACGAGCAGTACTTC. Amino acid sequence: CASSVGLRRDRGLYEQYF. Full variable domain (rest looked up from reference TRBV2 and TRBJ2-7): EPEVTQTPSHQVTQMGQEVILRCVPISNHLYFYWYRQILGQKVEFLVSFYNNEISEKSEIFDDQFSVERPDGSNFTLKIRSTKLEDSAMYFCASSVGLRRDRGLYEQYFGPGTRLTVT.